This entry is about one T cell receptor (beta chain). Its target is unknown. The sample comes from a study of cytomegalovirus exposure and HLA in healthy donors. On the study more broadly: Findings of an earlier analysis included around 100 million unique TCR beta sequences from some 200 million T cells. Regarding the study as a whole: In a later analysis, the majority of CMV-associated beta chains seemingly showed HLA restriction. The study flagged fewer than 200 TCR beta chains as cytomegalovirus-associated.

This PCR relied on a set of 60 Vbeta primers and 13 Jbeta primers. Clones were sequenced by immunoSEQ multiplex PCR, and TCRdb holds only the in-frame ones, with some missing. The data show about 120,000 clones, roughly four fifths seen once. Participants comprised healthy donors of bone marrow. V lost 2 bases, J lost 3 bases, and 8 bases lay in between. The CDR3 extends over 12 amino acids. Germline lookup yields CDR1 GTSNPN and CDR2 SVGIG (reference sequence). This sequence was found in a man in his forties in good health and CMV-seronegative. The chain carries TRBV30 and TRBJ2-7; D possibly corresponds to TRBD2 (5 bases). Sequencing input: PBMCs. CDR3 bases: TGTGCCTGGAGTCCTACTAGCTACGAGCAGTACTTC. It is translated as CAWSPTSYEQYF.